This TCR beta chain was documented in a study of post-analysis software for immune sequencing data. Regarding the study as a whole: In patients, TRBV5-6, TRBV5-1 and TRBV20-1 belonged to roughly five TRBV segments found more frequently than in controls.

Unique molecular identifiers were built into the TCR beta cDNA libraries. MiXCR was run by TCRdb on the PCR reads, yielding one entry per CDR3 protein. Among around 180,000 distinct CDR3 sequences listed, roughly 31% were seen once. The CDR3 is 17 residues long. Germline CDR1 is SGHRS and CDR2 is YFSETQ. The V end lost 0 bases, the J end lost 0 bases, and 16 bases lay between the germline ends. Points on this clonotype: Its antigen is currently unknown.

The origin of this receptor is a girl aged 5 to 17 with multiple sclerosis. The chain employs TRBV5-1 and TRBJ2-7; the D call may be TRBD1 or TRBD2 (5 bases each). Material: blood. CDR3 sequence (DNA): TGCGCCAGCAGCTTGGCCGGGACCAGGCCTTTCTCCTACGAGCAGTACTTC. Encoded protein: CASSLAGTRPFSYEQYF. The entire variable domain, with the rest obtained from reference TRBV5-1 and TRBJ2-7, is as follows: KAGVTQTPRYLIKTRGQQVTLSCSPISGHRSVSWYQQTPGQGLQFLFEYFSETQRNKGNFPGRFSGRQFSNSRSEMNVSTLELGDSALYLCASSLAGTRPFSYEQYFGPGTRLTVT.